The 24 T cell receptor beta chains listed next were all sequenced from one sample in a study of PD-1 blockade in mismatch repair-deficient tumors. Here immunoSEQ multiplex PCR was the method, and the copy in TCRdb shows in-frame clones only, minus some. The table has some 130,000 clones, more than 70% seen once. Here the sequenced sample was peripheral blood, taken approximately 73 weeks after starting pembrolizumab. These receptors all stem from an adult with mismatch repair-deficient cancer.

The chain has TRBV27 and TRBJ2-2, with 13 bases lining up with TRBD2. The CDR3 consists of 15 residues. The V gene's germline CDR1 is MNHEY and CDR2 SMNVEV (reference sequence). Germline trimming cut 6 bases from V and 6 bases from J; bases unmatched to any gene: 4. CDR3 DNA sequence: TGTGCCAGCAGCCGGACTAGCGGGAGATCCGGGGAGCTGTTTTTT. Its protein is CASSRTSGRSGELFF.

The chain is built from TRBV7-8 and TRBJ1-5; D ambiguous. V was shortened by 2 bases and J by 3 bases, with 17 bases between the two germline ends. Germline CDR1 and CDR2: SGHVS and FQNEAQ. The CDR3 covers 17 residues. Here the CDR3 DNA reads TGTGCCAGCAGCTTACATGATCGCAGGTCCCCCAATCAGCCCCAGCATTTT. It is translated as CASSLHDRRSPNQPQHF.

The V call is TRBV6-5, the J call TRBJ2-7; D unclear. V was clipped by 8 bases and J by 0 bases, with 8 bases between them. The CDR3 length is 12 residues. CDR1 is MNHEY, CDR2 SVGAGI, per germline. This CDR3 reads CASGKSSYEQYF. In nucleotides, the CDR3 is TGTGCCAGCGGGAAGAGCTCCTACGAGCAGTACTTC.

This clone was counted a few times. The chain combines TRBV7-3 with TRBJ1-1, with D perhaps TRBD1 (6 bases). CDR1 and CDR2 (germline): SGHTA, FQGTGA. The V end was cut by 0 bases, the J end by 4 bases, with 12 bases between. CDR3 length: 15 residues. CDR3 amino acids: CASSLTVDRSTEAFF. The CDR3 DNA is TGTGCCAGCAGCTTAACTGTTGACAGGTCCACTGAAGCTTTCTTT. Full variable domain (remainder filled in from reference TRBV7-3 and TRBJ1-1): GAGVSQTPSNKVTEKGKYVELRCDPISGHTALYWYRQSLGQGPEFLIYFQGTGAADDSGLPNDRFFAVRPEGSVSTLKIQRTERGDSAVYLCASSLTVDRSTEAFFGQGTRLTVV.

A few counts support this clone. The chain is built from TRBV6-6 and TRBJ2-7; D may be TRBD1 (6 bases). The V gene lost 2 bases and the J gene lost 3 bases, with 14 bases spanning the gap. CDR1 and CDR2 from the germline V gene are MNHNY and SVGAGI (reference sequence). This CDR3 spans 15 amino acids. In DNA form, the CDR3 reads TGTGCCAGCAGTTACCAAGGACAGCCACTCTACGAGCAGTACTTC. The encoded protein is CASSYQGQPLYEQYF.

This clone appeared a few times. The rearrangement joins TRBV4-1 to TRBJ1-2, with 7 bases that match TRBD1. J was trimmed by 4 bases and V by 3 bases; bases with no gene match: 5. CDR3 size: 14 residues. CDR1 and CDR2 (germline): MGHRA, YSYEKL. For the CDR3, the DNA is TGCGCCAGCAGCCACACCAGGGGGGCCTATGGCTACACCTTC. Encoded protein: CASSHTRGAYGYTF.

The chain links TRBV9 to TRBJ2-7; TRBD1 might be the D (6 bases). Germline values: CDR1 SGDLS, CDR2 YYNGEE. CDR3 length: 18 residues. The V gene lost 0 bases and the J gene lost 0 bases, with 19 bases spanning the gap. CDR3 loop: CASSVVVREGHCSYEQYF. DNA of the CDR3: TGTGCCAGCAGCGTAGTAGTGAGAGAGGGACACTGCTCCTACGAGCAGTACTTC.

The V call is TRBV11-2, the J call TRBJ2-7; 7 positions match TRBD2. V shed 1 base and J 4 bases; nucleotides not matched to a gene: 7. Germline lookup yields CDR1 SGHAT and CDR2 FQNNGV. This CDR3 has 15 amino acids. The CDR3 loop is CASSLARGGSYEQYF. In nucleotides, the CDR3 is TGTGCCAGCAGCTTAGCGAGGGGAGGGTCTTACGAGCAGTACTTC.

This clone has just a few counts. The V gene is TRBV27, the J gene TRBJ1-5; 9 bases align to TRBD1. J lost 3 bases, V lost 10 bases, and 4 bases had no gene match. The CDR3 sequence is 13 residues long. CDR1 and CDR2 from the germline V gene are MNHEY and SMNVEV (reference sequence). The CDR3 spells CATAQGANQPQHF. In DNA, the CDR3 is TGTGCCACCGCACAGGGGGCCAATCAGCCCCAGCATTTT.

The rearrangement links TRBV7-9 to TRBJ2-7; 8 nucleotides agree with TRBD2. The CDR3 runs 15 residues. Germline-derived CDR1 and CDR2 are SEHNR and FQNEAQ (reference sequence). V trimming: 5 bases; J trimming: 9 bases; junction bases outside the gene matches: 15. The CDR3 here is CASSTSSAGGSGQYF. CDR3 DNA sequence: TGTGCCAGCAGCACCAGCTCGGCGGGAGGCTCGGGGCAGTACTTC. The full variable domain, in which reference TRBV7-9 and TRBJ2-7 provide the parts outside the CDR3, is DTGVSQNPRHKITKRGQNVTFRCDPISEHNRLYWYRQTLGQGPEFLTYFQNEAQLEKSRLLSDRFSAERPKGSFSTLEIQRTEQGDSAMYLCASSTSSAGGSGQYFGPGTRLTVT.

The chain carries TRBV5-1 and TRBJ2-5; tentatively, D is TRBD1 or TRBD2 (5 bases each). From germline, CDR1 is SGHRS and CDR2 YFSETQ. V shed 0 bases and J shed 4 bases, with 13 bases lying between them. The CDR3 runs 15 residues. Written as DNA, the CDR3 is TGCGCCAGCAGCTTGGATAGAGGGGTTGGAGAGACCCAGTACTTC. Amino acids: CASSLDRGVGETQYF.

The chain couples TRBV6-1 to TRBJ2-2; TRBD2 matches 7 bases. With 5 bases clipped from V and 3 bases from J, the junction kept 6 bases outside the gene matches. This CDR3 comprises 15 residues. Looked up from germline, CDR1 is MNHNS and CDR2 is SASEGT. CDR3: CASSTLRGDTGELFF. The DNA of the CDR3 is TGTGCCAGCAGTACCCTCCGGGGGGACACCGGGGAGCTGTTTTTT.

The chain is built from TRBV29-1 and TRBJ2-3; 8 bases line up with TRBD2. The V gene's germline CDR1 is SQVTM and CDR2 ANQGSEA. V lost 3 bases and J lost 3; bases outside the gene matches: 17. CDR3 length: 18 amino acids. The CDR3 region is CSVDASGLAGRGTDTQYF. CDR3 coding DNA: TGCAGCGTTGATGCCTCGGGGCTAGCGGGTAGAGGTACAGATACGCAGTATTTT.

This clone was seen only once. The rearrangement uses TRBV5-1 and TRBJ2-7; D gene unclear. Trimming left V 0 bases short and J 3 bases short, with 1 base between. The CDR3 covers 11 residues. CDR1 is SGHRS and CDR2 is YFSETQ in the germline V gene. The CDR3 sequence is CASSLDYEQYF. CDR3 nucleotides: TGCGCCAGCAGCTTGGACTACGAGCAGTACTTC.

This rearrangement joins TRBV11-2 to TRBJ2-3, with D perhaps TRBD1 (5 bases). This CDR3 region has 15 residues. Trimming took 5 bases from V and 2 from J, leaving 14 bases between them. Germline V gene lookup returns CDR1 SGHAT and CDR2 FQNNGV. CDR3 in amino acids: CASSPLGVDTDTQYF. The CDR3 nucleotides are TGTGCCAGCAGCCCGCTAGGGGTGGACACAGATACGCAGTATTTT.

The chain couples TRBV10-2 to TRBJ1-1; D is uncertain. V lost 2 bases and J lost 3, with 4 bases in between. The CDR3 sequence is 12 residues long. CDR1 and CDR2 (germline): WSHSY, SAAADI. This chain's CDR3 is CASSEGDTEAFF. The CDR3 DNA reads as TGCGCCAGCAGTGAGGGGGACACTGAAGCTTTCTTT.

The chain uses TRBV30 and TRBJ2-7; D perhaps matches TRBD2 (6 bases). The CDR3 has 12 amino acids. Deletions cut 5 bases from V and 4 bases from J, with 12 bases between. The germline V gene has CDR1 GTSNPN and CDR2 SVGIG (reference sequence). The chain's CDR3 is CAWSPGRYEQYF. The DNA for the CDR3 is TGTGCCTGGTCTCCAGGGAGGTACGAGCAGTACTTC.

This clone was recorded once. V gene TRBV10-3 combines with J gene TRBJ2-7; 9 bases fit TRBD1. J was trimmed by 3 bases and V by 3 bases; bases with no gene match: 15. The V gene's germline CDR1 is ENHRY and CDR2 SYGVKD. The CDR3 has 18 amino acids. Here the CDR3 DNA reads TGTGCCATCAGTGAAAAGTACCGGACAGGGGAACGAGTCTACGAGCAGTACTTC. Translation: CAISEKYRTGERVYEQYF.

The chain joins TRBV11-2 to TRBJ2-7; 10 nucleotides agree with TRBD2. The germline V gene encodes CDR1 SGHAT and CDR2 FQNNGV. V lost 5 bases to trimming and J lost 0 bases; unmatched junction nucleotides: 16. The length of the CDR3 is 19 residues. CDR3 in amino acids: CASSLRDRTTSGTSYEQYF. For the CDR3, the DNA is TGTGCCAGCAGCCTCCGGGACAGGACCACTAGCGGGACCTCCTACGAGCAGTACTTC. The full variable domain, rest sourced from reference TRBV11-2 and TRBJ2-7, is EAGVAQSPRYKIIEKRQSVAFWCNPISGHATLYWYQQILGQGPKLLIQFQNNGVVDDSQLPKDRFSAERLKGVDSTLKIQPAKLEDSAVYLCASSLRDRTTSGTSYEQYFGPGTRLTVT.

The chain links TRBV9 to TRBJ2-1; no clear D gene. Between the trimmed V and J ends, which lost 3 bases and 1 base, there was a span of 8 bases. Germline CDR1 reads SGDLS; CDR2 reads YYNGEE. The CDR3 is 14 amino acids. The CDR3 sequence is CASSGLKSYNEQFF. CDR3 DNA sequence: TGTGCCAGCAGCGGACTTAAATCCTACAATGAGCAGTTCTTC.

The chain has TRBV2 and TRBJ2-7; 13 bases are shared with TRBD2. The CDR3 totals 16 residues. Germline CDR1 and CDR2: SNHLY and FYNNEI. Trimming at V came to 3 bases and at J to 6 bases, leaving 8 bases not matched to a gene. DNA of the CDR3: TGTGCCAGCAGTGAGGGACTAGCGGGAAGACAACTCGAGCAGTACTTC. It yields the protein CASSEGLAGRQLEQYF.

V and J are TRBV27 and TRBJ2-1, with D perhaps TRBD2 (6 bases). Germline V gene sequence: CDR1 MNHEY, CDR2 SMNVEV (reference sequence). The germline V and J ends were trimmed by 5 bases and 2 bases, with 13 bases remaining between them. This CDR3 region has 15 residues. This CDR3 is CASSRGSETYNEQFF. In DNA form, the CDR3 reads TGTGCCAGCAGTCGGGGGAGCGAAACCTACAATGAGCAGTTCTTC.

The rearrangement uses TRBV4-1 and TRBJ1-4; perhaps TRBD1 as D (5 bases). Trimming shortened V by 0 bases and J by 7 bases, and 15 bases separated the two germline ends. The germline V gene encodes CDR1 MGHRA and CDR2 YSYEKL. CDR3 size: 16 residues. The chain's CDR3 is CASSQDVTGRGEKLFF. The CDR3 region has the DNA TGCGCCAGCAGCCAAGATGTAACAGGAAGGGGTGAAAAACTGTTTTTT.

The rearrangement joins TRBV11-2 to TRBJ1-4, with no clear D. Germline CDR1 SGHAT, CDR2 FQNNGV. The V end was cut by 1 base, the J end by 4 bases, with 4 bases between. The CDR3 totals 13 residues. The CDR3 coding sequence is TGTGCCAGCAGCTTAGTGGTTAATGAAAAACTGTTTTTT. It codes for CASSLVVNEKLFF.